Below, 5 T cell receptor beta chains from the same sample are listed, as sequenced in a study of shared clonotypes between healthy human individuals. TCRdb's copy holds only in-frame clones and misses some; the assay was immunoSEQ multiplex PCR. The sample consists of about 100,000 clones, roughly three quarters of them appearing once. Sequencing was done on a sample of memory CD8+ T cells sorted from blood. Subset of the sample: CD45RO+ cells pooled with CCR7-negative TemRA cells. These receptors all come from a man aged 25 to 40 in good health.

The genes are TRBV9 and TRBJ2-1, with TRBD2 as a possible D gene (6 bases). Trimming removed 3 bases at V and 5 bases at J, with 15 bases between. The CDR3 contains 15 residues. The germline V gene has CDR1 SGDLS and CDR2 YYNGEE. The CDR3 is CASSAPAGTDNEQFF. The CDR3 DNA is TGTGCCAGCAGCGCCCCGGCGGGAACTGACAATGAGCAGTTCTTC.

The rearrangement joins TRBV25-1 to TRBJ1-5; D remains unclear. The germline V and J ends were trimmed by 2 bases and 7 bases, with 6 bases remaining between them. Germline lookup yields CDR1 MGHDK and CDR2 SYGVNS. This CDR3 has 12 residues. CDR3 coding DNA: TGTGCCAGCAGTGAAATGGGGCAGCCCCAGCATTTT. Protein sequence: CASSEMGQPQHF.

CDR3 residues: CASSWGGTGVSPLHF. DNA for the CDR3: TGTGCCAGCAGCTGGGGAGGGACAGGGGTTTCACCCCTCCACTTT. The gene calls are TRBV5-6 and TRBJ1-6; 10 bases are a match to TRBD1. V gave up 3 bases and J gave up 9 bases; unmatched junction bases: 6. Looked up from germline, CDR1 is SGHDT and CDR2 is YYEEEE. This CDR3 has 15 amino acids.

The chain links TRBV6-5 to TRBJ2-1; possibly TRBD2 for D (6 bases). The CDR3 is 13 residues long. V lost 8 bases and J lost 9, with 17 bases in between. Germline values: CDR1 MNHEY, CDR2 SVGAGI. CDR3 bases: TGTGCCAGCGGGGCTAGCGAATTCGGTGAGCAGTTCTTC. It is translated as CASGASEFGEQFF.

This chain connects TRBV7-9 to TRBJ1-1; D is possibly TRBD1 (5 bases). In germline, CDR1 is SEHNR, CDR2 FQNEAQ (reference sequence). Trimming took off 5 bases at V and 5 bases at J, with 15 bases between the two ends. CDR3 size: 14 residues. CDR3 DNA sequence: TGTGCCAGCAGCGCGAGGGGTATCGAGACTGAAGCTTTCTTT. Translated: CASSARGIETEAFF.